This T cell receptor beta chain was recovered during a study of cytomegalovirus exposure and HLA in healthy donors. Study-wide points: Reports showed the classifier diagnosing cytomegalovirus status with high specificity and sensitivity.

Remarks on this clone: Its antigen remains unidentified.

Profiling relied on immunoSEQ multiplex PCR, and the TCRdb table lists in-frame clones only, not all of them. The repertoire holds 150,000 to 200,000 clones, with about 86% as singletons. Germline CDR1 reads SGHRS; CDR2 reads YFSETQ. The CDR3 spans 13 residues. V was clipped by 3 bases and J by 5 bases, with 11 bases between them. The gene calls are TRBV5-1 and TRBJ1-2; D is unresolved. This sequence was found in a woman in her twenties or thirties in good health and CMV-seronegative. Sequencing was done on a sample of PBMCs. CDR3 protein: CASSYEGQYGYTF. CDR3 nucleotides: TGCGCCAGCAGCTACGAGGGCCAATATGGCTACACCTTC.